Listed below are T cell receptor beta chains from one sample, sequenced in a study of cytomegalovirus exposure and HLA in healthy donors. Assay used: immunoSEQ multiplex PCR; TCRdb lists only in-frame clones, some missing. The table includes 140,000 to 150,000 clones, about 64% detected once. Specimen: PBMCs. The receptors come from a man aged 55-75 years in good health and CMV-seronegative. Each CDR3 is given with its conserved first and last residue. The order of the fields is D gene, clone size, J gene, V gene, CDR3 protein, CDR3 DNA. D genes are given only for firm matches. Only part of the rows carry a size: once, few, many, or a class if the clone is expanded.

TRBD2 NA TRBJ2-1 TRBV5-6 CASIPLATTSGRAHEQFF TGTGCCAGCATCCCCCTGGCCACGACTAGCGGGAGGGCCCATGAGCAGTTCTTC
NA few TRBJ1-1 TRBV7-9 CASSLGEGRPEAFF TGTGCCAGCAGCTTAGGGGAGGGTCGGCCTGAAGCTTTCTTT
NA NA TRBJ2-2 TRBV5-1 CASSTNIETGELFF TGCGCCAGCAGTACTAACATTGAGACCGGGGAGCTGTTTTTT
NA NA TRBJ2-3 TRBV28 CASSPAGHTDTQYF TGTGCCAGCAGCCCGGCGGGCCACACAGATACGCAGTATTTT
TRBD1 NA TRBJ2-1 TRBV5-1 CASSLGAGGHNEQFF TGCGCCAGCAGCTTGGGGGCAGGGGGACACAATGAGCAGTTCTTC
NA few TRBJ2-7 TRBV2 CASSATPVHEQYF TGTGCCAGCAGTGCGACACCCGTTCACGAGCAGTACTTC
TRBD1 NA TRBJ2-7 TRBV5-1 CASSLAGQAYYEQYF TGCGCCAGCAGCTTGGCTGGACAGGCTTACTACGAGCAGTACTTC
TRBD2 NA TRBJ2-2 TRBV10-3 CAISESLAGVGTGELFF TGTGCCATCAGTGAGTCTCTAGCGGGAGTAGGGACCGGGGAGCTGTTTTTT
NA NA TRBJ1-1 TRBV10-3 CAISESFRVGTEAFF TGTGCCATCAGTGAGTCGTTCAGGGTAGGCACTGAAGCTTTCTTT
TRBD2 NA TRBJ2-7 TRBV9 CASSVEGLAGEGEQYF TGTGCCAGCAGCGTAGAAGGACTAGCGGGAGAAGGGGAGCAGTACTTC
NA NA TRBJ1-5 TRBV7-2 CASSRDIDQPQHF TGTGCCAGCAGCCGGGACATCGATCAGCCCCAGCATTTT
NA few TRBJ2-1 TRBV9 CASSVGGGFHEQFF TGTGCCAGCAGCGTAGGAGGAGGGTTCCATGAGCAGTTCTTC
NA NA TRBJ1-5 TRBV7-2 CASSLNRGNQPQHF TGTGCCAGCAGCTTAAACAGGGGCAATCAGCCCCAGCATTTT
TRBD1 NA TRBJ1-5 TRBV10-2 CASSEQGVLGYSNQPQHF TGCGCCAGCAGTGAGCAGGGGGTCCTCGGGTATAGCAATCAGCCCCAGCATTTT
TRBD2 NA TRBJ2-1 TRBV19 CASSETSGGSYNEQFF TGTGCCAGTAGTGAGACTAGCGGAGGCTCCTACAATGAGCAGTTCTTC
TRBD2 once TRBJ2-5 TRBV5-6 CASSTGGLAGDPETQYF TGTGCCAGCAGCACGGGAGGCCTAGCGGGAGATCCGGAGACCCAGTACTTC
NA few TRBJ2-2 TRBV19 CASTEPQGNRGTGELFF TGTGCCAGTACCGAGCCCCAAGGGAACCGCGGGACCGGGGAGCTGTTTTTT
NA NA TRBJ2-7 TRBV5-1 CASSLSTAYEQYF TGCGCCAGCAGCTTGAGCACAGCCTACGAGCAGTACTTC
NA NA TRBJ2-3 TRBV5-1 CASSFRRGLDTQYF TGCGCCAGCAGCTTCCGGCGAGGACTAGATACGCAGTATTTT
NA few TRBJ2-3 TRBV2 CASTPLDTQYF TGTGCCAGCACCCCCTTAGATACGCAGTATTTT
NA NA TRBJ2-1 TRBV30 CAWSPPPTSHRFF TGTGCCTGGAGTCCGCCTCCAACTTCCCACCGGTTCTTC
NA few TRBJ1-1 TRBV30 CAWSGGNTEAFF TGTGCCTGGAGTGGAGGGAACACTGAAGCTTTCTTT
TRBD2 NA TRBJ2-3 TRBV19 CASSIGGSGAYTDTQYF TGTGCCAGTAGTATAGGAGGCAGCGGGGCCTACACAGATACGCAGTATTTT
TRBD2 NA TRBJ2-2 TRBV7-6 CASSLGLAGGGANTGELFF TGTGCCAGCAGCTTAGGACTAGCGGGAGGGGGAGCGAACACCGGGGAGCTGTTTTTT
TRBD1 once TRBJ1-2 TRBV5-1 CASSVGSGGSVYGYTF TGCGCCAGCAGCGTCGGGTCAGGGGGCTCTGTCTATGGCTACACCTTC
NA NA TRBJ1-4 TRBV28 CASSFRESNEKLFF TGTGCCAGCAGTTTCCGGGAGAGTAATGAAAAACTGTTTTTT
TRBD1 NA TRBJ1-4 TRBV5-1 CASSSRQGEEKLFF TGCGCCAGCAGCTCCCGACAGGGGGAAGAAAAACTGTTTTTT
NA few TRBJ1-1 TRBV28 CASGTAGIEAFF TGTGCCAGCGGGACCGCGGGGATTGAAGCTTTCTTT
TRBD2 NA TRBJ2-7 TRBV28 CASSSNVGLAGEYEQYF TGTGCCAGCAGTTCCAACGTGGGACTAGCGGGAGAGTACGAGCAGTACTTC
NA NA TRBJ2-2 TRBV7-2 CASSLDQTAGELFF TGTGCCAGCAGCTTAGATCAGACAGCCGGGGAGCTGTTTTTT
NA NA TRBJ2-7 TRBV21-1 CASSRLAGGTYEQYF TGTGCCAGCAGCAGATTAGCGGGTGGGACCTACGAGCAGTACTTC
TRBD1 NA TRBJ2-1 TRBV7-3 CASSRDRGSYNEQFF TGTGCCAGCAGCCGTGACAGGGGATCCTACAATGAGCAGTTCTTC
TRBD1 NA TRBJ2-7 TRBV2 CASRQGREQYF TGTGCCAGCCGACAGGGTCGCGAGCAGTACTTC
TRBD1 NA TRBJ1-5 TRBV7-2 CASSLGQPGEPQHF TGTGCCAGCAGCCTGGGACAGCCTGGGGAGCCCCAGCATTTT
TRBD2 few TRBJ2-1 TRBV19 CASSGSLAGGSYNEQFF TGTGCCAGTAGTGGATCACTAGCGGGAGGGTCATACAATGAGCAGTTCTTC
TRBD1 NA TRBJ1-1 TRBV5-6 CASSLVWQGEAEAFF TGTGCCAGCAGCTTGGTATGGCAGGGGGAAGCAGAAGCTTTCTTT
TRBD1 once TRBJ1-1 TRBV28 CASTIGDRDEAFF TGTGCCAGCACTATCGGGGACAGGGACGAAGCTTTCTTT
TRBD1 NA TRBJ1-5 TRBV19 CASSTGTGSSNQPQHF TGTGCCAGTAGTACCGGGACAGGGAGTAGCAATCAGCCCCAGCATTTT
TRBD2 NA TRBJ2-7 TRBV2 CASRFSGGAYEQYF TGTGCCAGCAGGTTTAGCGGGGGGGCCTACGAGCAGTACTTC
NA NA TRBJ2-3 TRBV6-5 CASHSLIADTQYF TGTGCCAGCCATTCCTTAATAGCGGATACGCAGTATTTT
NA NA TRBJ1-2 TRBV27 CASSLDGGYGYTF TGTGCCAGCAGTCTAGACGGGGGCTATGGCTACACCTTC